Below are 16 T cell receptor beta chains sequenced from a single sample in a study of blood T cell repertoires in COVID-19. Here immunoSEQ multiplex PCR was the method, and the copy in TCRdb shows in-frame clones only, minus some. The sample lists about 210,000 clones, around four fifths occurring once. What was sequenced was peripheral blood. Receptor source: a man between 45 and 60 years old with active or convalescent COVID-19.

This rearrangement joins TRBV5-1 to TRBJ2-5; 13 bases are shared with TRBD2. CDR1 is SGHRS and CDR2 is YFSETQ in the germline V gene. V lost 4 bases to trimming and J lost 1 base; unmatched junction nucleotides: 4. The CDR3 runs 16 residues. CDR3 amino acids: CASSPRLAGGQETQYF. The CDR3 DNA sequence: TGCGCCAGCAGCCCGCGACTAGCGGGGGGCCAAGAGACCCAGTACTTC.

This clone came up a few times. The V call is TRBV18, the J call TRBJ1-1; TRBD1 aligns across 9 bases. The CDR3 is 14 amino acids. Trimming removed 4 bases from V and 3 bases from J; junction bases left unmatched: 3. Germline V gives CDR1 KGHSH, CDR2 LQKENI. The CDR3 DNA follows: TGTGCCAGCTCACGGGACAGGGTGGACACTGAAGCTTTCTTT. This translates into CASSRDRVDTEAFF.

CDR3 nucleotide sequence: TGTGCCAGCAGGCCCCGACAGGGCAATGGTGAGCAGTTCTTC. Amino acids: CASRPRQGNGEQFF. V is TRBV6-4 and J is TRBJ2-1; TRBD1 agrees at 7 bases. In germline, CDR1 is MRHNA, CDR2 SNTAGT. This CDR3 spans 14 amino acids. V lost 6 bases and J lost 9; bases outside the gene matches: 11.

The rearrangement joins TRBV6-5 to TRBJ2-7; D is perhaps TRBD1 (5 bases). CDR1 is MNHEY and CDR2 is SVGAGI in the germline V gene. V shed 6 bases and J shed 3 bases, with 12 bases lying between them. The CDR3 has 13 amino acids. The CDR3 DNA follows: TGTGCCAGCAGCTGGACCCAGGGCTACGAGCAGTACTTC. Its translation is CASSWTQGYEQYF.

This rearrangement joins TRBV5-1 to TRBJ1-1; 11 bases are shared with TRBD1. This CDR3 has 15 residues. Germline CDR1 SGHRS, CDR2 YFSETQ. V trimming: 2 bases; J trimming: 4 bases; junction bases outside the gene matches: 4. DNA for the CDR3: TGCGCCAGCAGCTTCGGGACAGGGGGGATCACTGAAGCTTTCTTT. Amino acid sequence: CASSFGTGGITEAFF.

This chain joins TRBV28 and TRBJ1-5, with D unresolved. Trimming took off 4 bases at V and 9 bases at J, with 13 bases between the two ends. Germline V CDR1 and CDR2: MDHEN, SYDVKM. This CDR3 is 13 amino acids long. CDR3 in amino acids: CASSSGGFRPQHF. DNA of the CDR3: TGTGCCAGCAGTTCAGGAGGATTCCGGCCCCAGCATTTT. Together with reference TRBV28 and TRBJ1-5, the CDR3 gives the full variable domain: DVKVTQSSRYLVKRTGEKVFLECVQDMDHENMFWYRQDPGLGLRLIYFSYDVKMKEKGDIPEGYSVSREKKERFSLILESASTNQTSMYLCASSSGGFRPQHFGDGTRLSIL.

The count of this clone is one. The V gene is TRBV5-4, the J gene TRBJ2-2, with D possibly matching TRBD1 (5 bases). CDR1 is SGHNT, CDR2 YYREEE, per germline (reference sequence). V dropped 4 bases and J dropped 5 bases, with 12 bases sitting between them. The CDR3 length is 14 residues. In DNA, the CDR3 is TGTGCCAGCAGCGCGCTGGGGCGGACCGGGGAGCTGTTTTTT. Translating it yields CASSALGRTGELFF.

The chain couples TRBV28 to TRBJ1-5; tentative D call: TRBD1 (6 bases). Germline V gives CDR1 MDHEN, CDR2 SYDVKM. The CDR3 loop spans 15 amino acids. Trimming removed 5 bases at V and 8 bases at J, with 19 bases between. Written as DNA, the CDR3 is TGTGCCAGCAGTCCCACCGGGACACTAATCGAGCCCCAGCATTTT. This codes for CASSPTGTLIEPQHF. Using reference TRBV28 and TRBJ1-5 for the parts outside the CDR3, the full variable domain is DVKVTQSSRYLVKRTGEKVFLECVQDMDHENMFWYRQDPGLGLRLIYFSYDVKMKEKGDIPEGYSVSREKKERFSLILESASTNQTSMYLCASSPTGTLIEPQHFGDGTRLSIL.

A remark on this clone: Additional DNA sequences in this sample encode the identical CDR3. DNA of the CDR3: TGTGCCAGTAGCCAGGGGACCTACGAGCAGTACTTC. Amino acid sequence: CASSQGTYEQYF. This chain links TRBV19 with TRBJ2-7, with D perhaps matching TRBD1 (6 bases). The germline gives CDR1 LNHDA, CDR2 SQIVND (reference sequence). This CDR3 region has 12 residues. Trimming removed 6 bases at V and 2 bases at J, with 8 bases between.

The chain couples TRBV3-1 (or the pseudogene TRBV3-2) to TRBJ2-2; D not certain. Germline V gives CDR1 LGHDT, CDR2 YNNKEL (reference sequence). The CDR3 contains 13 residues. Trimming stripped 4 bases from V and 2 bases from J, with 5 bases between. In DNA, the CDR3 is TGTGCCAGCAGCCCCGTTAACACCGGGGAGCTGTTTTTT. It yields the protein CASSPVNTGELFF.

The CDR3 nucleotides are TGTGCCAGCAGCCCCAGAGGTGAAGGGGGATTCTACGAGCAGTACTTC. Translated, it gives CASSPRGEGGFYEQYF. J is TRBJ2-7 and V is TRBV14; D perhaps matches TRBD1 (6 bases). Trimming stripped 4 bases from V and 3 bases from J, with 19 bases between. The germline CDR1 and CDR2 sequences are SGHDN and FVKESK. The CDR3 has 16 amino acids.

The chain carries TRBV4-2 and TRBJ2-1; 7 bases fit TRBD2. The CDR3 totals 17 residues. Trimming took 0 bases from V and 4 from J; bases not matched to a gene: 9. From germline, CDR1 is LGHNA and CDR2 YNFKEQ. CDR3 protein: CASSQEMREGLYNEQFF. The CDR3 nucleotides are TGTGCCAGCAGCCAAGAAATGAGGGAGGGCCTTTACAATGAGCAGTTCTTC.

The chain joins TRBV7-6 to TRBJ1-5; 8 nucleotides align to TRBD1. Germline CDR1 reads SGHVS; CDR2 reads FNYEAQ. This CDR3 comprises 15 residues. The trim removed 4 bases at V and 3 bases at J, leaving 5 bases unmatched. As DNA, the CDR3 is TGTGCCAGCAGCTATAGGACAGGGTACAATCAGCCCCAGCATTTT. This translates into CASSYRTGYNQPQHF.

The chain links TRBV6-6 to TRBJ2-7, with D unclear. V lost 2 bases, J lost 2 bases, and 13 bases lay in between. The CDR3 is 15 residues long. The germline V gene has CDR1 MNHNY and CDR2 SVGAGI (reference sequence). This chain's CDR3 is CASSYGQLVTYEQYF. CDR3 DNA: TGTGCCAGCAGTTACGGGCAGCTCGTAACCTACGAGCAGTACTTC.

V gene TRBV10-3 combines with J gene TRBJ1-1; 7 bases align to TRBD1. Trimming at V came to 10 bases and at J to 5 bases, leaving 4 bases not matched to a gene. The CDR3 runs 11 residues. Per germline, CDR1 ENHRY and CDR2 SYGVKD. The CDR3 protein is CAKRGQTEAFF. The CDR3 DNA reads as TGTGCCAAGAGGGGGCAGACTGAAGCTTTCTTT.

The V and J genes are TRBV11-2 and TRBJ2-1; 7 nucleotides agree with TRBD2. Losses at the gene ends were 2 bases for V and 2 bases for J; bases not matched to a gene: 6. CDR3 length: 16 residues. From germline, CDR1 is SGHAT and CDR2 FQNNGV. The DNA of the CDR3 is TGTGCCAGCAGCTTAACGCCTAGCGGTGCCTACAATGAGCAGTTCTTC. It yields the protein CASSLTPSGAYNEQFF.